A selection of T cell receptor beta chains follows, all from one sample in a study of spatial heterogeneity in lung cancer. TCRdb re-analysed the 5' RACE reads in MiXCR, keeping a single row per CDR3 protein. The repertoire has around 75,000 distinct CDR3 sequences, 13% of them found once; the top ten carry 7.2%. Sequencing used PBMCs, obtained at surgery. Receptors were obtained from a male donor with early-stage non-small cell lung cancer. Each CDR3 is given with its conserved first and last residue. Each record gives: D gene, J gene, V gene, CDR3 protein. A D gene is named only where the DNA matches it firmly.

>NA|TRBJ2-6|TRBV6-2/TRBV6-3
CASSYSGFGANVLTF
>TRBD1|TRBJ2-7|TRBV10-3
CANGQGESEQYF
>NA|TRBJ2-7|TRBV5-1
CASSLLPEYEQYF
>NA|TRBJ2-7|TRBV4-3
CASSLFRAGEQYF
>NA|TRBJ2-7|TRBV11-3
CASSLIRVAEQYF
>NA|TRBJ2-1|TRBV29-1
CSVLTSGTRNYNEQFF
>NA|TRBJ2-3|TRBV11-3
CASSYSGLLRDTQYF
>NA|TRBJ2-4|TRBV20-1
CSARDYSGNIQYF
>NA|TRBJ2-2|TRBV29-1
CSGSTGATGELFF
>NA|TRBJ1-5|TRBV18
CASSPLGGDNQPQHF
>NA|TRBJ2-3|TRBV5-4
CASSSGQSLRPSTDTQYF
>TRBD1|TRBJ1-4|TRBV7-9
CASSPQGGEKLFF
>NA|TRBJ2-2|TRBV19
CASRVGVGELFF
>NA|TRBJ2-1|TRBV5-1
CASSLQGSSYNEQFF
>NA|TRBJ2-1|TRBV13
CASSPKRSGQRNEQFF
>NA|TRBJ2-3|TRBV27
CASRTSLFTDTQYF
>NA|TRBJ2-1|TRBV30
CAWSFGTEQFF
>NA|TRBJ1-6|TRBV10-3
CAISPGLSPLHF
>TRBD2|TRBJ2-5|TRBV3-1
CASSLLANQETQYF
>NA|TRBJ1-5|TRBV6-1
CASSEAGIFNQPQHF
>TRBD2|TRBJ2-1|TRBV4-1
CASSPPGLVLGEQFF
>NA|TRBJ2-1|TRBV20-1
CSGGGGGRDEQFF
>NA|TRBJ2-3|TRBV20-1
CSAIHSSTDTQYF
>NA|TRBJ2-1|TRBV7-9
CASSLGGSSGAYNEQFF
>NA|TRBJ1-4|TRBV3-1
CASSPTTGGLFF
>NA|TRBJ1-3|TRBV20-1
CSARDLGGGSIYF
>NA|TRBJ2-5|TRBV5-4
CASSLETGFLETQYF
>NA|TRBJ2-6|TRBV29-1
CSVEDPDTTFLSGANVLTF
>NA|TRBJ2-1|TRBV10-3
CATTLGVGNEQFF
>NA|TRBJ1-1|TRBV29-1
CSVDDGARTEAFF
>TRBD1|TRBJ1-2|TRBV7-2
CASSTPAGGGGYTF